Below, 30 T cell receptor beta chains from the same sample are listed, as sequenced in a study of blood T cell repertoires in COVID-19. The data were produced by immunoSEQ multiplex PCR, yet TCRdb's version contains in-frame clones alone and is incomplete. The sample shows approximately 90,000 clones, 70% to 90% of them seen only once. Source material: peripheral blood. The source of these receptors is a man in his forties or fifties with acute or convalescent COVID-19.

This CDR3 is CAWGLYFSGNTIYF. CDR3 in DNA: TGTGCCTGGGGACTTTATTTCTCTGGAAACACCATATATTTT. The V and J genes are TRBV30 and TRBJ1-3; no firm D call. Trimming cost V 5 bases and J 0 bases, with 11 bases left between them. CDR3 length: 14 amino acids. Germline-derived CDR1 and CDR2 are GTSNPN and SVGIG (reference sequence).

V gene TRBV9 combines with J gene TRBJ1-6; D is unclear. The ends were cut back, 4 bases at V and 0 bases at J, with 14 bases in the middle. This CDR3 contains 17 residues. Germline lookup yields CDR1 SGDLS and CDR2 YYNGEE. CDR3 coding DNA: TGTGCCAGCAGCCAGGCCCAGAGCGGCTCCTATAATTCACCCCTCCACTTT. Translated: CASSQAQSGSYNSPLHF.

This rearrangement joins TRBV21-1 to TRBJ1-4; TRBD1 is the table's D call, not checked against the DNA. TRBV21-1 is an annotated pseudogene. This CDR3 has 16 residues. DNA of the CDR3: TGTGCCAGCAGCGCCGGGACAGGGGCAACTAATGAAAAACTGTTTTTT. Translated: CASSAGTGATNEKLFF.

V gene TRBV7-9 combines with J gene TRBJ1-2; D is perhaps TRBD1 (6 bases). This CDR3 contains 15 residues. V shed 5 bases and J shed 5 bases, with 18 bases lying between them. Per the germline V gene, CDR1 is SEHNR and CDR2 is FQNEAQ (reference sequence). The CDR3 is CASSPGQNLGYGYTF. The DNA of the CDR3 is TGTGCCAGCAGCCCCGGACAGAACTTGGGGTATGGCTACACCTTC. The full variable domain, completed using reference TRBV7-9 and TRBJ1-2, is DTGVSQNPRHKITKRGQNVTFRCDPISEHNRLYWYRQTLGQGPEFLTYFQNEAQLEKSRLLSDRFSAERPKGSFSTLEIQRTEQGDSAMYLCASSPGQNLGYGYTFGSGTRLTVV.

As for this clone: The junction departs from germline at one end; a sequencing error may be responsible. This chain joins TRBV30 and TRBJ1-2, with TRBD1 as a possible D gene (5 bases). This CDR3 spans 11 amino acids. Looked up from germline, CDR1 is GTSNPN and CDR2 is SVGIG (reference sequence). The CDR3 sequence: CAWISVWQGLF. CDR3 DNA sequence: TGTGCCTGGATATCTGTTTGGCAGGGCCTCTTC.

This chain connects TRBV27 to TRBJ1-2; D is perhaps TRBD1 (6 bases). This CDR3 spans 14 amino acids. V lost 7 bases, J lost 0 bases, and 12 bases lay in between. The germline gives CDR1 MNHEY, CDR2 SMNVEV (reference sequence). CDR3 in DNA: TGTGCCAGCAAACTGCAGGGGCCTAACTATGGCTACACCTTC. Translating it yields CASKLQGPNYGYTF.

The chain recombines TRBV19 with TRBJ1-6, with 9 positions matching TRBD1. With V trimmed by 9 bases and J by 9 bases, 6 bases remained unmatched. Germline V gives CDR1 LNHDA, CDR2 SQIVND (reference sequence). The CDR3 length is 13 residues. CDR3 protein: CASRDREFSPLHF. The CDR3 DNA reads as TGTGCCAGCCGGGACAGGGAATTTTCACCCCTCCACTTT.

The chain carries TRBV2 and TRBJ2-1; 9 bases fit TRBD1. Germline assignment: CDR1 SNHLY and CDR2 FYNNEI. Trimming took 5 bases from V and 6 from J; bases not matched to a gene: 8. The CDR3 extends over 15 amino acids. This CDR3 is CASSWRQGGSNEQFF. CDR3 bases: TGTGCCAGCAGTTGGAGACAGGGGGGTTCCAATGAGCAGTTCTTC. Complete variable domain (other parts from reference TRBV2 and TRBJ2-1): EPEVTQTPSHQVTQMGQEVILRCVPISNHLYFYWYRQILGQKVEFLVSFYNNEISEKSEIFDDQFSVERPDGSNFTLKIRSTKLEDSAMYFCASSWRQGGSNEQFFGPGTRLTVL.

The chain has TRBV7-3 and TRBJ1-2; possibly TRBD1 for D (5 bases). The CDR3 is 14 amino acids. V dropped 5 bases and J dropped 1 base, with 11 bases sitting between them. Germline loops: CDR1 SGHTA, CDR2 FQGTGA. This CDR3 is CASSPGQGNYGYTF. CDR3 DNA sequence: TGTGCCAGCAGCCCCGGTCAGGGTAACTATGGCTACACCTTC.

The J gene is TRBJ1-5, the V gene TRBV11-2; D may be TRBD1 (6 bases). Looked up from germline, CDR1 is SGHAT and CDR2 is FQNNGV. This CDR3 is 15 amino acids long. Deletions cut 1 base from V and 5 bases from J, with 12 bases between. The CDR3 protein is CASSLGGGLDQPQHF. For the CDR3, the DNA is TGTGCCAGCAGCTTAGGCGGGGGGCTAGATCAGCCCCAGCATTTT.

V and J are TRBV27 and TRBJ1-3; no firm D call. Germline lookup yields CDR1 MNHEY and CDR2 SMNVEV (reference sequence). The CDR3 extends over 14 amino acids. Trimming stripped 2 bases from V and 2 bases from J, with 7 bases between. CDR3: CASSLPCAGNTIYF. DNA for the CDR3: TGTGCCAGCAGTTTACCCTGTGCTGGAAACACCATATATTTT.

J is TRBJ1-1 and V is TRBV7-9; D is possibly TRBD1 (5 bases). The CDR3 runs to 14 residues. The germline CDR1 and CDR2 sequences are SEHNR and FQNEAQ (reference sequence). Trimming pared 5 bases from V and 4 bases from J, leaving 14 bases between. The CDR3 protein is CASSPYARVTEAFF. The CDR3 DNA reads TGTGCCAGCAGCCCGTACGCCAGGGTCACTGAAGCTTTCTTT.

CDR3 sequence: CASSPLAGGRNEQFF. CDR3 nucleotides: TGTGCCAGCAGCCCCCTAGCGGGGGGCCGGAATGAGCAGTTCTTC. The rearrangement joins TRBV6-5 to TRBJ2-1, with TRBD2 matching 11 bases. V shed 6 bases, J shed 7 bases, and the junction held 8 bases outside the gene matches. The germline V gene has CDR1 MNHEY and CDR2 SVGAGI. The CDR3 runs 15 residues.

The gene calls are TRBV30 and TRBJ1-2, with 9 bases lining up with TRBD1. Germline CDR1 GTSNPN, CDR2 SVGIG (reference sequence). The junction had 8 bases not matched to a gene; V was cut back by 3 bases and J by 9 bases. This CDR3 is 13 amino acids long. CDR3 amino acids: CAWRTTGQGSYTF. For the CDR3, the DNA is TGTGCCTGGAGAACGACGGGACAGGGAAGCTACACCTTC.

The chain is built from TRBV7-8 and TRBJ1-2; tentatively, D is TRBD1 (5 bases). Germline lookup yields CDR1 SGHVS and CDR2 FQNEAQ. V lost 2 bases, J lost 3 bases, and 13 bases lay in between. The CDR3 runs to 15 residues. CDR3 loop: CASSLNRGLDYGYTF. The CDR3 DNA reads as TGTGCCAGCAGCTTAAATAGGGGTTTGGACTATGGCTACACCTTC.

This chain joins TRBV4-1 and TRBJ1-6; D is perhaps TRBD1 (5 bases). The germline CDR1 and CDR2 sequences are MGHRA and YSYEKL. Trimming cost V 5 bases and J 0 bases, with 17 bases left between them. The CDR3 extends over 18 amino acids. In DNA form, the CDR3 reads TGCGCCAGCAGCTTCGCGGGGGAGTCGAGCTCCTATAATTCACCCCTCCACTTT. It encodes CASSFAGESSSYNSPLHF.

V gene TRBV2 combines with J gene TRBJ2-5; the match to TRBD2 covers 12 bases. J gave up 2 bases and V 6 bases, and 4 bases lay outside the gene matches. In germline, CDR1 is SNHLY, CDR2 FYNNEI. The CDR3 consists of 15 residues. The CDR3 region is CASRLAGGGQETQYF. CDR3 DNA sequence: TGTGCCAGCAGACTAGCGGGGGGTGGGCAAGAGACCCAGTACTTC.

The chain couples TRBV5-1 to TRBJ1-2, with a possible D match to TRBD1 (6 bases). CDR1 is SGHRS and CDR2 is YFSETQ in the germline V gene. The CDR3 extends over 16 amino acids. V was trimmed by 0 bases and J by 7 bases, leaving 19 bases between them. Here the CDR3 DNA reads TGCGCCAGCAGCTTGGGCGGGGGACAAGTTGGCGGTGGCTACACCTTC. Translation: CASSLGGGQVGGGYTF.

This chain's CDR3 is CASSQSGHADTQYF. In DNA form, the CDR3 reads TGTGCCAGCAGCCAATCGGGACACGCCGATACGCAGTATTTT. The rearrangement joins TRBV16 to TRBJ2-3, with D perhaps TRBD1 (6 bases). This CDR3 is built from 14 residues. Trimming shortened V by 0 bases and J by 6 bases, and 10 bases separated the two germline ends. From germline, CDR1 is KGHSY and CDR2 FQNENV. Drawing the rest from reference TRBV16 and TRBJ2-3, the complete variable domain is GEEVAQTPKHLVRGEGQKAKLYCAPIKGHSYVFWYQQVLKNEFKFLISFQNENVFDETGMPKERFSAKCLPNSPCSLEIQATKLEDSAVYFCASSQSGHADTQYFGPGTRLTVL.

This clone was counted a few times. The gene calls are TRBV28 and TRBJ2-7; 7 bases are a match to TRBD1. Trimming took 6 bases from V and 6 from J; bases not matched to a gene: 23. The germline CDR1 and CDR2 sequences are MDHEN and SYDVKM. The CDR3 covers 18 residues. This CDR3 is CASRASPTGHLYRGEQYF. DNA of the CDR3: TGTGCCAGCAGAGCTAGTCCGACAGGGCACTTATATCGAGGCGAGCAGTACTTC. The full variable domain, in which reference TRBV28 and TRBJ2-7 provide the parts outside the CDR3, is DVKVTQSSRYLVKRTGEKVFLECVQDMDHENMFWYRQDPGLGLRLIYFSYDVKMKEKGDIPEGYSVSREKKERFSLILESASTNQTSMYLCASRASPTGHLYRGEQYFGPGTRLTVT.

The V and J genes are TRBV6-5 and TRBJ1-6; 7 bases map to TRBD1. CDR1 is MNHEY and CDR2 is SVGAGI in the germline V gene. V shed 5 bases and J 8 bases; nucleotides not matched to a gene: 9. The length of the CDR3 is 15 residues. This CDR3 is CASSPSGTVHSPLHF. In DNA, the CDR3 is TGTGCCAGCAGTCCATCCGGGACAGTCCATTCACCCCTCCACTTT.

This chain uses TRBV6-1 with TRBJ1-2; 9 bases align to TRBD1. The CDR3 totals 13 residues. Trimming took 2 bases from V and 12 from J; bases not matched to a gene: 7. Germline assignment: CDR1 MNHNS and CDR2 SASEGT. This CDR3 is CASSENRGPPNTF. CDR3 coding DNA: TGTGCCAGCAGTGAAAACAGGGGGCCCCCCAACACCTTC.

The J gene is TRBJ1-1, the V gene TRBV21-1. TRBV21-1 is a documented pseudogene. This CDR3 region has 16 residues. As DNA, the CDR3 is TGTGCCAGCAGCAATCAAGTGAGGCTCGGCGACACTGAAGCTTTCTTT. Encoded protein: CASSNQVRLGDTEAFF.

The rearrangement uses TRBV21-1 and TRBJ2-7; TRBD2, the table's D call, was not compared with the DNA. TRBV21-1 is a known pseudogene. CDR3 length equals 13 residues. CDR3 amino acids: CASSKGTYYEQYV. For the CDR3, the DNA is TGTGCCAGCAGCAAAGGTACTTACTACGAGCAGTACGTC.

The chain combines TRBV6-2 or TRBV6-3 with TRBJ1-6; 11 nucleotides agree with TRBD1. Germline V gene data show CDR1 as MNHEY and CDR2 as SVGEGT. CDR3 length equals 16 residues. With V trimmed by 6 bases and J by 7 bases, 8 bases remained unmatched. The CDR3: CASSRGQGANNSPLHF. DNA for the CDR3: TGTGCCAGCAGCCGAGGACAGGGGGCCAACAATTCACCCCTCCACTTT.

The V and J genes are TRBV7-6 and TRBJ1-2; D remains unclear. CDR3 size: 13 residues. Deletions cut 5 bases from V and 6 bases from J, with 13 bases between. Germline CDR1 and CDR2: SGHVS and FNYEAQ. The CDR3 sequence is CASSRKEGNGYTF. The CDR3 DNA reads TGTGCCAGCAGCCGTAAGGAGGGAAATGGCTACACCTTC.

The CDR3 loop is CASSLDHRATEAFF. The DNA for the CDR3 is TGCGCCAGCAGCTTGGACCACAGGGCCACTGAAGCTTTCTTT. V is TRBV5-1 and J is TRBJ1-1, with D perhaps TRBD1 (6 bases). Trimming cost V 0 bases and J 4 bases, with 10 bases left between them. The germline CDR1 and CDR2 sequences are SGHRS and YFSETQ. This CDR3 region has 14 residues.

This chain uses TRBV12-3 or TRBV12-4 with TRBJ1-1; TRBD1 agrees at 8 bases. This CDR3 spans 13 amino acids. J gave up 4 bases and V 3 bases, and 1 base lay outside the gene matches. DNA for the CDR3: TGTGCCAGCAGTTTGGACAGGGTCACTGAAGCTTTCTTT. This gives the protein CASSLDRVTEAFF.

V usage is TRBV5-6 and J usage is TRBJ1-1, with D unclear. Germline CDR1 reads SGHDT; CDR2 reads YYEEEE. Deletions cut 1 base from V and 2 bases from J, with 9 bases between. CDR3 length: 14 residues. CDR3 amino acids: CASSLSVNNTEAFF. The CDR3 region has the DNA TGTGCCAGCAGCTTGTCGGTGAATAACACTGAAGCTTTCTTT.

This chain joins TRBV5-1 and TRBJ2-2; 7 bases align to TRBD1. Germline CDR1 and CDR2: SGHRS and YFSETQ. CDR3 length: 13 amino acids. V was pared by 1 base and J by 6 bases, with 0 bases of the junction left unmatched. The CDR3 DNA sequence: TGCGCCAGCAGCTTGACAGGGGCCGGGGAGCTGTTTTTT. This translates into CASSLTGAGELFF.